A single TCR beta chain is shown here with its context. The target antigen is unknown. The sample's time point: week 23, last vaccination. The vaccine gave 300 ug of a 20-mer mutant IDH1 peptide subcutaneously per dose. Donors had new WHO grade 3 or 4 IDH1-mutant, ATRX-lost astrocytomas. The source of the sample is a study of a mutant IDH1 vaccine in newly diagnosed glioma. Whole-study context: Vaccines were begun 4-6 weeks after radiotherapy alone, or with temozolomide cycles. Of the patients given treatment, approximately 60% were male and 37.5% were female, and a mean age of roughly 40 years was recorded. Every participant had undergone radiotherapy, temozolomide, or both before, and most underwent both.

Repertoires were generated with immunoSEQ multiplex PCR, while TCRdb's copy carries only in-frame clones and drops some. The sample records under 85,000 clones, around 85% being singletons. The CDR3 length is 14 residues. Germline V gives CDR1 MDHEN, CDR2 SYDVKM. V lost 4 bases and J 4 bases, leaving 14 bases between the germline ends. This chain joins TRBV28 and TRBJ2-7, with no clear D. This TCR derives from a woman between 50 and 59 years old with glioma. The material sequenced was PBMCs, taken from a glioma patient whose treatment included an IDH1 peptide vaccine. CDR3 DNA: TGTGCCAGCAGTTATTGGTTAGGGCGATACGAGCAGTACTTC. This codes for CASSYWLGRYEQYF.